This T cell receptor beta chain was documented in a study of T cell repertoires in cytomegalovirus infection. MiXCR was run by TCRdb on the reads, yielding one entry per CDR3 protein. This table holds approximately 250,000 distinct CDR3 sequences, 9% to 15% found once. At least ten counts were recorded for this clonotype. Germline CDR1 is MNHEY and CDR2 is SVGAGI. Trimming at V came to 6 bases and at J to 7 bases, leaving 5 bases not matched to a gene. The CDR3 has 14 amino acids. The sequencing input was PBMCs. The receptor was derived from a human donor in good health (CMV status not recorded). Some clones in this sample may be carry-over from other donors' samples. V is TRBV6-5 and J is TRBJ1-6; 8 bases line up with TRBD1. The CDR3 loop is CASSLGTGNSPLHF. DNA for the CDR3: TGTGCCAGCAGCCTTGGGACAGGAAATTCACCCCTCCACTTT.